The present T cell receptor (beta chain) was sequenced within a study of blood T cell repertoires in COVID-19. Across the whole study: There were acute and convalescent COVID-19 samples, and they came from the United States, Italy and Spain.

The authors' processing: Amplification of reference gene primers was used by the study to estimate nucleated cell counts. Profiled with immunoSEQ multiplex PCR; TCRdb holds only in-frame clones, not every one. The V and J calls and clone size are taken from that table; D and trimming were inferred from the DNA. Of approximately 240,000 clones in the sample, roughly 84% were seen once. The clonotype was recovered from a woman between 25 and 40 years old who had recovered from COVID-19. Sequenced input: peripheral blood.

CDR3: CASSIIGDQPQHF. The CDR3 DNA reads as TGTGCCAGTAGTATAATAGGGGATCAGCCCCAGCATTTT. This chain uses TRBV19 with TRBJ1-5; TRBD1 might be the D (5 bases). Germline-derived CDR1 and CDR2 are LNHDA and SQIVND (reference sequence). This CDR3 has 13 amino acids. The germline V and J ends were trimmed by 2 bases and 5 bases, with 7 bases remaining between them.